This TCR beta chain was sequenced for a study of OX40 agonist ivuxolimab in advanced cancers. Sequencing used immunoSEQ multiplex PCR; TCRdb keeps in-frame clones, though not all of them. The sample shows tens of thousands of clones, roughly 80% of them seen only once. Overall study findings and caveats: Among T cells, CD8+ cells averaged more expanded clones than CD4+ cells. At 0.1 to 3.0 mg/kg, clonal expansion of CD4+ and CD8+ blood T cells had occurred by week 6.

Germline V gene lookup returns CDR1 SGHRS and CDR2 YFSETQ. V dropped 4 bases and J dropped 3; count of bases not matched to a gene: 16. This CDR3 is 18 amino acids long. Comment on this clone: What it recognizes is unknown.

The sequence was collected from an adult with an advanced solid tumor such as melanoma, head and neck, liver or kidney cancer. Sequenced material: CD4+ or CD8+ T cells sorted from blood, taken in a trial of the OX40 agonist ivuxolimab. The chain employs TRBV5-1 and TRBJ2-5; 9 nucleotides align to TRBD2. The CDR3 protein is CASSPGIGAASGEETQYF. CDR3 sequence (DNA): TGCGCCAGCAGCCCCGGGATAGGGGCGGCTAGCGGGGAAGAGACCCAGTACTTC.